Listed below are T cell receptor beta chains from one sample, sequenced in a study of control samples from healthy donors and cancer patients. The repertoire was sequenced with immunoSEQ multiplex PCR; TCRdb's copy has only in-frame clones and lacks some. Among over 100,000 clones listed, 80% to 95% were seen once. Material: blood. Every receptor here comes from a man aged 35 to 55 in good health. CDR3s include the opening cysteine and the closing phenylalanine or tryptophan. Each record gives: J gene, V gene, CDR3 protein.

>TRBJ2-1|TRBV5-1
CASSLFFDEQFF
>TRBJ1-5|TRBV6-6
CASSYFSNQPQHF
>TRBJ2-6|TRBV9
CASSATGANVLTF
>TRBJ1-1|TRBV9
CASSPRTENTEAFF
>TRBJ2-2|TRBV10-3
CAVAGTTTGELFF
>TRBJ2-3|TRBV9
CASSVVGGQDTQYF
>TRBJ1-4|TRBV6-5
CASRQGGSEKLFF
>TRBJ2-3|TRBV14
CASSRLAGERTDTQYF
>TRBJ2-1|TRBV3-1/TRBV3-2
CASSQVQSYNEQFF
>TRBJ1-2|TRBV29-1
CSVEVGDMRGYTF
>TRBJ2-2|TRBV19
CASRLDRSSTGELFF
>TRBJ2-3|TRBV5-6
CASSLALGGDTQYF
>TRBJ2-2|TRBV6-6
CASRRTANTGELFF
>TRBJ1-2|TRBV2
CASSEGRGGDYGYTF
>TRBJ2-3|TRBV6-5
CASKRTATSTDTQYF
>TRBJ2-6|TRBV5-1
CASSLTASGANVLTF
>TRBJ2-3|TRBV2
CASSEGRSFEDTQYF
>TRBJ1-5|TRBV19
CASSTKGRTTQPQHF
>TRBJ1-2|TRBV28
CAIEGGQGVGGYTF
>TRBJ1-3|TRBV7-9
CASSLAPRDRGNTIYF
>TRBJ2-7|TRBV4-2
CASSQDIYYEQYF
>TRBJ1-6|TRBV30
CAWSVGRAYNSPLHF
>TRBJ1-1|TRBV6-5
CASSWIDRNTEAFF
>TRBJ2-7|TRBV5-1
CASSFQGYRYEQYF
>TRBJ2-1|TRBV6-4
CASRLDSNNEQFF
>TRBJ1-6|TRBV6-1
CASSDHPGSPLHF
>TRBJ1-3|TRBV9
CASSVDDGDRLSTIYF
>TRBJ2-2|TRBV21-1
CASSKWSGRVTTNTGELFF
>TRBJ2-4|TRBV2
CASGGNIQYF
>TRBJ1-5|TRBV28
CASTRGGASNQPQHF
>TRBJ1-2|TRBV7-8
CASSADSPGNYGYTF
>TRBJ2-3|TRBV6-4
CASSVAGGTDTQYF